The clone carrying this T cell receptor beta chain was found a few times. These data originate in a study of blood T cell repertoires in COVID-19. Across the study: COVID-19 samples, acute and convalescent, were from the United States, Italy and Spain. The analysed material was cDNA or gDNA that came from T cells, B-cell-depleted T cells, or PBMCs.

V dropped 5 bases and J dropped 6; count of bases not matched to a gene: 4. The CDR3 is made up of 13 amino acids. From germline, CDR1 is LNHNV and CDR2 YYDKDF (reference sequence). As processed by the authors: Reference gene primer amplification gave estimated nucleated cell counts. Libraries were prepared by immunoSEQ multiplex PCR; TCRdb keeps only in-frame clonotypes and omits some of them. The DNA gave D and trimming, while V, J and clone size come from that table. The sample records 200,000 to 300,000 clones, about 87% being singletons. The TCR was taken from a woman aged 40 to 55 who had recovered from COVID-19. The source material was peripheral blood. V usage is TRBV15 and J usage is TRBJ1-2, with 9 bases fitting TRBD1. CDR3 DNA sequence: TGTGCCACCAGCCCACGGGACAGGGATGGCTACACCTTC. This gives the protein CATSPRDRDGYTF.